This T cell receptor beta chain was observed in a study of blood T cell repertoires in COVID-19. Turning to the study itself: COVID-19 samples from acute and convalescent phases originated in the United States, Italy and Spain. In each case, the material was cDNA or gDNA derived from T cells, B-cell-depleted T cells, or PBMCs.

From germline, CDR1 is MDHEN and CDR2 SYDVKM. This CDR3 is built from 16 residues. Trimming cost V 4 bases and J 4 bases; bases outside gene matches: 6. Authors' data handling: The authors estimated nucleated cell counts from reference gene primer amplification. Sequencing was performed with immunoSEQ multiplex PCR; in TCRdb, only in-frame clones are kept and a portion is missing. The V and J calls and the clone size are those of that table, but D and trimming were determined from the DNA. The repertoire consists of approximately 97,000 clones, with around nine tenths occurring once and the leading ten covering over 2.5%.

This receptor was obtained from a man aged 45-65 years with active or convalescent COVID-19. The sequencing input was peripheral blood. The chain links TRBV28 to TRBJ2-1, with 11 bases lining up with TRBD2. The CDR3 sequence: CASSSLGTSGYNEQFF. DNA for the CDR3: TGTGCCAGCAGTTCGCTCGGGACTAGCGGTTACAATGAGCAGTTCTTC. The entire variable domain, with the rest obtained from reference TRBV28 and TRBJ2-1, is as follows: DVKVTQSSRYLVKRTGEKVFLECVQDMDHENMFWYRQDPGLGLRLIYFSYDVKMKEKGDIPEGYSVSREKKERFSLILESASTNQTSMYLCASSSLGTSGYNEQFFGPGTRLTVL.